This T cell receptor beta chain derives from a study of Graves' ophthalmopathy and Graves' hyperthyroidism. Beta-chain TCR CDR3 regions were amplified from RNA transcripts. An opening RT-PCR round employed HTBI primers and preceded a second-round multiplex PCR. TCRdb reanalysed the multiplex PCR reads using MiXCR and keeps one entry per CDR3 protein. The table records about 390,000 distinct CDR3 sequences, roughly a sixth of them present only once. CDR3 length equals 11 residues. The germline V gene has CDR1 GTSNPN and CDR2 SVGIG (reference sequence). V was pared by 0 bases and J by 7 bases, with 4 bases between. Hyperthyroidism patients, aged 18 to 65, were newly diagnosed, under 2 months' duration.

This TCR was sampled from an adult woman with stable Graves' hyperthyroidism. What was sequenced was peripheral blood. V gene TRBV30 combines with J gene TRBJ2-4; D uncertain. The DNA for the CDR3 is TGTGCCTGGAGTGTTGGGAACATTCAGTACTTC. It translates to CAWSVGNIQYF.